A single T cell receptor (beta chain) is shown here with its context. Vbeta (60) and Jbeta (13) primers were used in the PCR. Repertoires were generated with immunoSEQ multiplex PCR, while TCRdb's copy carries only in-frame clones and drops some. The sample consists of roughly 120,000 clones, roughly 74% of them appearing once. This specimen belongs to a study of cytomegalovirus exposure and HLA in healthy donors. V lost 3 bases to trimming and J lost 4 bases; unmatched junction nucleotides: 8. Germline CDR1 reads SNHLY; CDR2 reads FYNNEI. This CDR3 is 15 amino acids long. The sample taken for sequencing was PBMCs. J is TRBJ2-7 and V is TRBV2; 8 nucleotides match TRBD1. This receptor was identified in a woman between 50 and 59 years old in good health and CMV-seropositive. CDR3 sequence (DNA): TGTGCCAGCAGTGACGGCAGGGGGCGTGGGTACGAGCAGTACTTC. It codes for CASSDGRGRGYEQYF.